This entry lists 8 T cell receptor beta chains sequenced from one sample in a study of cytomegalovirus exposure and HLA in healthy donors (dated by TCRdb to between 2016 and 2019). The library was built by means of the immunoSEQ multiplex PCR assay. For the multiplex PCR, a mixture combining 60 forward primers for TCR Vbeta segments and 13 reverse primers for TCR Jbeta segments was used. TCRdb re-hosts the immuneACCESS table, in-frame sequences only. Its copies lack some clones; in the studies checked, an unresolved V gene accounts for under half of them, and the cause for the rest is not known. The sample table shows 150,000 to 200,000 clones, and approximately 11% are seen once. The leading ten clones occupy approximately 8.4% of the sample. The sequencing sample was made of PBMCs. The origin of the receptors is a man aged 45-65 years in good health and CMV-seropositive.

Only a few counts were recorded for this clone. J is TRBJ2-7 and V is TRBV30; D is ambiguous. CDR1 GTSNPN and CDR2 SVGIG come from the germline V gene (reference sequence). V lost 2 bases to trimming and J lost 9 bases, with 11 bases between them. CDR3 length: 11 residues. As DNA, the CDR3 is TGTGCCTGGAGTCATCCTCAGGCGCAGTACTTC. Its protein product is CAWSHPQAQYF.

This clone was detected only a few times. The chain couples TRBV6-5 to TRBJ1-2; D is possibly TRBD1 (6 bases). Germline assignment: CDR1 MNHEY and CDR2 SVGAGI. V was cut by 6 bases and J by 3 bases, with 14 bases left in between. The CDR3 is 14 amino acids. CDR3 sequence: CASRKGQADYGYTF. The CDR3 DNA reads TGTGCCAGCAGAAAGGGACAAGCAGACTATGGCTACACCTTC.

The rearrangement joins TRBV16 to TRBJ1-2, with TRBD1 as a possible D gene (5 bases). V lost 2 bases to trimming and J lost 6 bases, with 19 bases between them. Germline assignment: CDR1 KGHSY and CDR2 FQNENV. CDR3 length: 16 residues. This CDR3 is CASSQIPRQGGNGYTF. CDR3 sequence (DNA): TGTGCCAGCAGCCAAATACCACGTCAGGGTGGTAATGGCTACACCTTC.

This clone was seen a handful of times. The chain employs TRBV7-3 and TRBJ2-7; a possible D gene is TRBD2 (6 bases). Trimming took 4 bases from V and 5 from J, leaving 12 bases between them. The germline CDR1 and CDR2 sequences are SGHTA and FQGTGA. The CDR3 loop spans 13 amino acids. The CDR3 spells CASSSNGEDEQYF. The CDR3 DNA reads TGTGCCAGCAGCTCAAACGGGGAGGACGAGCAGTACTTC.

CDR3 DNA: TGTGCCAGCAGTGAAGCGCACAGGGGCCGGAACACTGAAGCTTTCTTT. Protein product: CASSEAHRGRNTEAFF. This sequence joins TRBV2 and TRBJ1-1; 7 bases match TRBD1. The germline V gene has CDR1 SNHLY and CDR2 FYNNEI. This CDR3 region has 16 residues. The V segment lost 0 bases and the J segment 1 base; nucleotides outside the gene matches: 5. Drawing the rest from reference TRBV2 and TRBJ1-1, the complete variable domain is EPEVTQTPSHQVTQMGQEVILRCVPISNHLYFYWYRQILGQKVEFLVSFYNNEISEKSEIFDDQFSVERPDGSNFTLKIRSTKLEDSAMYFCASSEAHRGRNTEAFFGQGTRLTVV.

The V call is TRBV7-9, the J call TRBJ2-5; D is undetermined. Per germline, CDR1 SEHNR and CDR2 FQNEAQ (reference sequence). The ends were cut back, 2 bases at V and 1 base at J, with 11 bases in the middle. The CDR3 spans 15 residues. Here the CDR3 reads CASSLYRQLQETQYF. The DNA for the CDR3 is TGTGCCAGCAGCTTATACAGACAACTCCAAGAGACCCAGTACTTC.

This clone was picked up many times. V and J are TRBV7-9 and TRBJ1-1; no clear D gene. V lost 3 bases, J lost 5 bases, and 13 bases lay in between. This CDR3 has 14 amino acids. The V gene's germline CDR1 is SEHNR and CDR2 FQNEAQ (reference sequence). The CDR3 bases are TGTGCCAGCAGCTTTGAGGGCGTAGGGACTGAAGCTTTCTTT. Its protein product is CASSFEGVGTEAFF.

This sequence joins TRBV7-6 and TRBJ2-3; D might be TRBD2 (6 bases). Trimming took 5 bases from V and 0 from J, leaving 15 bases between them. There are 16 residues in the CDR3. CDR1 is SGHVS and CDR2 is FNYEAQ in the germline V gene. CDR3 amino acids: CASSLGTAFSTDTQYF. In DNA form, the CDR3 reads TGTGCCAGCAGCCTCGGGACTGCGTTTAGCACAGATACGCAGTATTTT.